The 32 T cell receptor beta chains given below trace back to one sample, sequenced in a study of blood T cell repertoires in COVID-19. Sequenced by immunoSEQ multiplex PCR; TCRdb stores in-frame clones only, minus some. The sample holds over 600,000 clones; over 80% are singletons and the top ten take over 0.2%. Input material: peripheral blood. These receptor sequences come from a woman younger than 30 with acute or convalescent COVID-19.

The rearrangement uses TRBV5-1 and TRBJ2-4; D call uncertain. Germline lookup yields CDR1 SGHRS and CDR2 YFSETQ. CDR3 length: 15 residues. V lost 0 bases and J 6 bases, leaving 13 bases between the germline ends. The CDR3: CASSLGSATGNIQYF. The CDR3 nucleotides are TGCGCCAGCAGCTTGGGGTCCGCGACGGGAAACATTCAGTACTTC.

V usage is TRBV19 and J usage is TRBJ1-2, with TRBD1 identical over 7 bases. Germline CDR1 and CDR2: LNHDA and SQIVND (reference sequence). The length of the CDR3 is 14 residues. After removal of 5 bases from V and 2 bases from J, the junction contained 5 bases not matched to a gene. The CDR3 is CASSRQGENYGYTF. Here the CDR3 DNA reads TGTGCCAGTAGTCGTCAGGGGGAGAACTATGGCTACACCTTC.

The chain carries TRBV2 and TRBJ1-1, with a possible D match to TRBD1 (5 bases). The V gene's germline CDR1 is SNHLY and CDR2 FYNNEI. V was shortened by 7 bases and J by 3 bases, with 15 bases between the two germline ends. CDR3 size: 14 residues. DNA for the CDR3: TGTGCCAGCACCCCGACAGCCTACCACACTGAAGCTTTCTTT. Its translation: CASTPTAYHTEAFF.

This chain links TRBV21-1 with TRBJ2-3; whether TRBD2, the table's D call, matches the DNA was not checked. TRBV21-1 represents a pseudogene. CDR3 length equals 17 residues. The CDR3 sequence: CASSKEGSAGSTDTQYF. The CDR3 DNA reads as TGTGCCAGCAGCAAGGAAGGATCAGCGGGGAGCACAGATACGCAGTATTTT.

CDR3 sequence (DNA): TGTGCCACCAGCGCCGGGACAGGGGGCGACTATGGCTACACCTTC. This gives the protein CATSAGTGGDYGYTF. The V gene is TRBV24-1, the J gene TRBJ1-2; 12 positions agree with TRBD1. CDR3 length equals 15 residues. Germline values: CDR1 KGHDR, CDR2 SFDVKD. The V gene end was trimmed by 7 bases and the J gene end by 3 bases; junction bases not matched to a gene: 5.

V gene TRBV3-1 (or the pseudogene TRBV3-2) combines with J gene TRBJ1-2, with TRBD1 as a possible D gene (5 bases). The CDR3 runs to 15 residues. Germline V gene sequence: CDR1 LGHDT, CDR2 YNNKEL (reference sequence). V lost 4 bases to trimming and J lost 2 bases, with 14 bases between them. CDR3 DNA: TGTGCCAGCAGCCGCCCCGCGGGGGGGAACTATGGCTACACCTTC. This encodes CASSRPAGGNYGYTF.

The chain employs TRBV7-7 and TRBJ2-2; 10 bases match TRBD2. The germline V gene encodes CDR1 SSHAT and CDR2 FNYEAQ (reference sequence). The V gene end was trimmed by 8 bases and the J gene end by 2 bases; junction bases not matched to a gene: 8. This CDR3 is built from 16 residues. This CDR3 is CASGHERGGNTGELFF. The CDR3 region has the DNA TGTGCCAGCGGCCACGAGCGGGGGGGAAACACCGGGGAGCTGTTTTTT. Combining the CDR3 with reference TRBV7-7 and TRBJ2-2 gives the whole variable domain GAGVSQSPRYKVTKRGQDVTLRCDPISSHATLYWYQQALGQGPEFLTYFNYEAQPDKSGLPSDRFSAERPEGSISTLTIQRTEQRDSAMYRCASGHERGGNTGELFFGEGSRLTVL.

The V gene is TRBV6-4, the J gene TRBJ1-2; unclear D gene. CDR3 length: 12 residues. V was trimmed by 4 bases and J by 3 bases, leaving 6 bases between them. Per germline, CDR1 MRHNA and CDR2 SNTAGT. CDR3 coding DNA: TGTGCCAGCAGTGGGAGCGACTATGGCTACACCTTC. It specifies CASSGSDYGYTF.

This rearrangement joins TRBV4-3 to TRBJ1-4, with unresolved D. This CDR3 contains 14 residues. V gave up 0 bases and J gave up 3 bases, with 5 bases separating them. In germline, CDR1 is LGHNA, CDR2 YSLEER. The CDR3 protein is CASSQDVANEKLFF. The DNA for the CDR3 is TGCGCCAGCAGCCAAGACGTAGCTAATGAAAAACTGTTTTTT.

The CDR3 DNA reads as TGTGCCAGCAGGTCTCGAGCACAGGGTTTCTACGAGCAGTACTTC. This gives the protein CASRSRAQGFYEQYF. V is TRBV6-5 and J is TRBJ2-7; possibly TRBD1 for D (6 bases). Trimming took 6 bases from V and 3 from J, leaving 18 bases between them. The CDR3 totals 15 residues. In germline, CDR1 is MNHEY, CDR2 SVGAGI.

The chain couples TRBV4-2 to TRBJ2-3, with D maybe TRBD1 (6 bases). This CDR3 is 15 amino acids long. Germline CDR1 reads LGHNA; CDR2 reads YNFKEQ. Trimming removed 1 base from V and 6 bases from J, with 14 bases in between. This chain's CDR3 is CASSQGIGGSDTQYF. As DNA, the CDR3 is TGTGCCAGCAGCCAAGGAATAGGGGGAAGCGATACGCAGTATTTT.

This clone was observed once. The chain combines TRBV19 with TRBJ2-3, with 7 bases aligning to TRBD1. J was trimmed by 4 bases and V by 5 bases; bases with no gene match: 12. From germline, CDR1 is LNHDA and CDR2 SQIVND (reference sequence). The CDR3 is made up of 16 amino acids. The CDR3 spells CASSPRQGQSSDTQYF. The CDR3 DNA sequence: TGTGCCAGTAGTCCAAGACAGGGCCAAAGCTCAGATACGCAGTATTTT.

This clone came up once. The chain carries TRBV13 and TRBJ1-1, with D tentatively TRBD1 (6 bases). The CDR3 runs to 15 residues. Trimming cost V 5 bases and J 6 bases, with 19 bases left between them. Germline CDR1 is PRHDT and CDR2 is FYEKMQ (reference sequence). CDR3 residues: CASSERTAGGSEAFF. CDR3 bases: TGTGCCAGCAGCGAACGGACAGCCGGGGGGTCTGAAGCTTTCTTT.

This chain joins TRBV6-1 and TRBJ1-2; TRBD1 is a possible D gene (5 bases). This CDR3 contains 14 residues. V lost 2 bases and J lost 2, with 9 bases in between. Germline V gene data show CDR1 as MNHNS and CDR2 as SASEGT. The DNA for the CDR3 is TGTGCCAGCAGTGAACTGACAGCAAACTATGGCTACACCTTC. Its translation is CASSELTANYGYTF.

This rearrangement joins TRBV29-1 to TRBJ1-2, with 7 positions matching TRBD1. The CDR3 runs to 14 residues. Germline V gene sequence: CDR1 SQVTM, CDR2 ANQGSEA. Germline trimming cut 6 bases from V and 3 bases from J; bases unmatched to any gene: 10. The CDR3 DNA is TGCAGCGTCCCCCCGATTGGACAGGACTATGGCTACACCTTC. This codes for CSVPPIGQDYGYTF.

The chain couples TRBV7-8 to TRBJ1-4; unclear D gene. The CDR3 runs to 12 residues. Germline CDR1 and CDR2: SGHVS and FQNEAQ. V dropped 5 bases and J dropped 7 bases, with 8 bases sitting between them. DNA for the CDR3: TGTGCCAGCAGCCCGGCGGCTGAAAAACTGTTTTTT. Encoded protein: CASSPAAEKLFF.

The chain links TRBV7-9 to TRBJ2-1; 10 bases fit TRBD1. CDR3 length equals 17 residues. Germline CDR1 is SEHNR and CDR2 is FQNEAQ (reference sequence). Trimming cost V 10 bases and J 13 bases; bases outside gene matches: 25. Here the CDR3 DNA reads TGTGCCACCCTAGGGGATCGGTGGACAGGGGGACCGGAGCGCCAGTTCTTC. Translating it yields CATLGDRWTGGPERQFF.

V usage is TRBV7-9 and J usage is TRBJ2-7; D is unclear. CDR1 is SEHNR, CDR2 FQNEAQ, per germline (reference sequence). CDR3 length: 13 amino acids. Trimming removed 6 bases at V and 3 bases at J, with 12 bases between. The CDR3 DNA reads as TGTGCCAGCAGTCCCGGTCAGGTCTACGAGCAGTACTTC. Protein product: CASSPGQVYEQYF. Full variable domain (rest looked up from reference TRBV7-9 and TRBJ2-7): DTGVSQNPRHKITKRGQNVTFRCDPISEHNRLYWYRQTLGQGPEFLTYFQNEAQLEKSRLLSDRFSAERPKGSFSTLEIQRTEQGDSAMYLCASSPGQVYEQYFGPGTRLTVT.

The rearrangement joins TRBV24-1 to TRBJ2-2; possibly TRBD1 for D (6 bases). The CDR3 spans 18 residues. V was shortened by 1 base and J by 1 base, with 15 bases between the two germline ends. Germline V lookup: CDR1 KGHDR, CDR2 SFDVKD. The chain's CDR3 is CATSDFDWGRGNTGELFF. The CDR3 DNA is TGTGCCACCAGTGATTTTGATTGGGGCAGGGGGAACACCGGGGAGCTGTTTTTT.

Written as DNA, the CDR3 is TGCGCCAGCAGCCAAGATGGTAAAAGGCCCAACACAGGGAATGAGCAGTTCTTC. Its translation: CASSQDGKRPNTGNEQFF. The chain combines TRBV4-3 with TRBJ2-1; TRBD1 might be the D (6 bases). The CDR3 consists of 18 residues. Germline assignment: CDR1 LGHNA and CDR2 YSLEER. V dropped 0 bases and J dropped 7 bases, with 22 bases sitting between them.

The chain is built from TRBV6-4 and TRBJ2-1, with a tentative D call TRBD1 (6 bases). The germline V and J ends were trimmed by 4 bases and 9 bases, with 13 bases remaining between them. Germline lookup yields CDR1 MRHNA and CDR2 SNTAGT. The CDR3 runs 13 residues. As DNA, the CDR3 is TGTGCCAGCAGTGGGACAGCGCGAAGTGAGCAGTTCTTC. It is translated as CASSGTARSEQFF.

The CDR3 loop reads CSASKQGQLFEQFF. As DNA, the CDR3 is TGCAGTGCTAGTAAACAGGGCCAACTGTTCGAGCAGTTCTTC. V and J are TRBV20-1 and TRBJ2-1, with D maybe TRBD1 (6 bases). Per germline, CDR1 DFQATT and CDR2 SNEGSKA (reference sequence). This CDR3 comprises 14 residues. V shed 3 bases and J shed 10 bases, with 19 bases lying between them.

The V gene is TRBV30, the J gene TRBJ2-7; maybe TRBD2 (6 bases). The CDR3 runs to 15 residues. Germline V gene data show CDR1 as GTSNPN and CDR2 as SVGIG (reference sequence). Trimming took off 0 bases at V and 0 bases at J, with 12 bases between the two ends. CDR3 nucleotide sequence: TGTGCCTGGAGTGTCCCTAGCGTGGTCTCCTACGAGCAGTACTTC. Translated: CAWSVPSVVSYEQYF.

J is TRBJ1-2 and V is TRBV5-6, with D possibly being TRBD1 (5 bases). This CDR3 is built from 13 residues. The V and J ends lost 0 bases and 3 bases respectively, with 6 bases between them. Germline CDR1 SGHDT, CDR2 YYEEEE. The DNA of the CDR3 is TGTGCCAGCAGCTTGGGCAGGGACTATGGCTACACCTTC. Amino acids: CASSLGRDYGYTF.

The chain couples TRBV7-8 to TRBJ1-2; TRBD1 matches at 9 bases. Losses at the gene ends were 5 bases for V and 6 bases for J; bases not matched to a gene: 7. This CDR3 comprises 14 residues. Germline lookup yields CDR1 SGHVS and CDR2 FQNEAQ. CDR3 protein: CASSPRTGANGYTF. CDR3 coding DNA: TGTGCCAGCAGCCCGCGGACAGGGGCGAATGGCTACACCTTC.

This clone has just a few counts. J is TRBJ2-6 and V is TRBV4-3; 7 nucleotides align to TRBD2. Germline V gives CDR1 LGHNA, CDR2 YSLEER. Losses at the gene ends were 0 bases for V and 4 bases for J; bases not matched to a gene: 3. There are 16 residues in the CDR3. In nucleotides, the CDR3 is TGCGCCAGCAGCCAAGAGGGAGGGTCCGGGGCCAACGTCCTGACTTTC. Its translation is CASSQEGGSGANVLTF.

The rearrangement links TRBV13 to TRBJ1-2, with 8 bases fitting TRBD1. This CDR3 is 15 amino acids long. CDR1 and CDR2 (germline): PRHDT, FYEKMQ (reference sequence). V shed 3 bases and J 2 bases; nucleotides not matched to a gene: 5. The CDR3 bases are TGTGCCAGCAGCTTGGGCCGGGACAGGAACTATGGCTACACCTTC. This gives the protein CASSLGRDRNYGYTF.

The chain links TRBV18 to TRBJ2-1; a weak D match, TRBD1 (5 bases). Looked up from germline, CDR1 is KGHSH and CDR2 is LQKENI. This CDR3 is 12 amino acids long. V shed 5 bases and J shed 4 bases, with 6 bases lying between them. The CDR3 is CASSGAYNEQFF. CDR3 nucleotides: TGTGCCAGCTCAGGGGCGTACAATGAGCAGTTCTTC.

The chain carries TRBV24-1 and TRBJ1-1, with D perhaps matching TRBD1 (5 bases). With 3 bases removed from V and 10 bases from J, the gap between germline ends came to 14 bases. Germline V lookup: CDR1 KGHDR, CDR2 SFDVKD. There are 13 residues in the CDR3. CDR3 sequence (DNA): TGTGCCACCAGTGATCTCTGGGGGGAGACAGCTTTCTTT. It translates to CATSDLWGETAFF.

The chain is built from TRBV29-1 and TRBJ1-5, with 7 bases identical to TRBD1. The CDR3 sequence is 14 residues long. Trimming at V came to 4 bases and at J to 3 bases, leaving 6 bases not matched to a gene. The germline CDR1 and CDR2 sequences are SQVTM and ANQGSEA. The CDR3 DNA sequence: TGCAGCGTTGGGGTTACAGGGGACAATCAGCCCCAGCATTTT. Encoded protein: CSVGVTGDNQPQHF.

This chain connects TRBV2 to TRBJ2-1; D might be TRBD2 (7 bases). In germline, CDR1 is SNHLY, CDR2 FYNNEI. This CDR3 spans 15 amino acids. The germline V and J ends were trimmed by 3 bases and 0 bases, with 9 bases remaining between them. The CDR3 coding sequence is TGTGCCAGCAGTGATGCGGGGGCCTCCTACAATGAGCAGTTCTTC. As protein: CASSDAGASYNEQFF.

Here the CDR3 reads CASSLLDRLNEKLFF. In DNA form, the CDR3 reads TGTGCCAGCAGCTTATTGGACAGGCTTAATGAAAAACTGTTTTTT. The chain employs TRBV5-6 and TRBJ1-4; 7 positions match TRBD1. This CDR3 comprises 15 residues. Per germline, CDR1 SGHDT and CDR2 YYEEEE. V dropped 2 bases and J dropped 4; count of bases not matched to a gene: 5. Full variable domain (outside the CDR3, taken from reference TRBV5-6 and TRBJ1-4): DAGVTQSPTHLIKTRGQQVTLRCSPKSGHDTVSWYQQALGQGPQFIFQYYEEEERQRGNFPDRFSGHQFPNYSSELNVNALLLGDSALYLCASSLLDRLNEKLFFGSGTQLSVL.